Listed here are 22 T cell receptor beta chains from one sample, sequenced in a study of T cell repertoires in cytomegalovirus infection. TCRdb reprocessed the reads with MiXCR, giving one entry per CDR3 protein. The data hold 250,000 to 300,000 distinct CDR3 sequences, with 9.1% observed a single time. Sample: PBMCs. The origin of the receptors is a human donor in good health (CMV status not recorded). Some clones in this sample may be carry-over from other donors' samples.

This clonotype showed up many times. The V and J genes are TRBV28 and TRBJ1-1; the match to TRBD1 covers 8 bases. The germline V gene encodes CDR1 MDHEN and CDR2 SYDVKM. The J segment lost 11 bases and the V segment lost 6 bases, leaving 17 bases of the junction unmatched. The CDR3 contains 15 residues. CDR3 amino acids: CASSDRGQAFGVAFF. CDR3 nucleotides: TGTGCCAGCAGCGACCGGGGACAGGCATTTGGCGTGGCTTTCTTT.

The genes are TRBV19 and TRBJ1-5; TRBD1 agrees at 9 bases. There are 16 residues in the CDR3. The germline V gene encodes CDR1 LNHDA and CDR2 SQIVND (reference sequence). The junction had 12 bases not matched to a gene; V was cut back by 7 bases and J by 5 bases. The CDR3 region has the DNA TGTGCCAGTACCACTGATGGGGACAGGGTACATCAGCCCCAGCATTTT. Translated: CASTTDGDRVHQPQHF.

This clonotype was recorded at least ten times. The rearrangement uses TRBV12-3 or TRBV12-4 and TRBJ1-5; 8 bases align to TRBD1. This CDR3 has 15 residues. Losses at the gene ends were 4 bases for V and 6 bases for J; bases not matched to a gene: 8. The CDR3, as DNA: TGTGCCAGCAGTTACAACAGGGGGAAGGGTCAGCCCCAGCATTTT. Amino acids: CASSYNRGKGQPQHF.

In this sample, this clonotype turned up many times. CDR3 nucleotides: TGTGCCAGCAGTTCGCTGACAGGGGGGGGGACTGAAGCTTTCTTT. As protein: CASSSLTGGGTEAFF. The chain employs TRBV11-2 and TRBJ1-1; 9 nucleotides line up with TRBD1. V trimming: 6 bases; J trimming: 5 bases; junction bases outside the gene matches: 10. The CDR3 has 15 amino acids. CDR1 SGHAT and CDR2 FQNNGV come from the germline V gene.

This clonotype appeared many times. This rearrangement joins TRBV7-2 to TRBJ2-2; 10 bases map to TRBD1. V dropped 5 bases and J dropped 3; count of bases not matched to a gene: 3. The CDR3 spans 15 residues. Looked up from germline, CDR1 is SGHTA and CDR2 is FQGNSA. The CDR3 sequence is CASSQDRGDTGELFF. The CDR3 bases are TGTGCCAGCAGCCAGGACAGGGGGGACACCGGGGAGCTGTTTTTT.

This clonotype was counted at least ten times. The chain combines TRBV7-9 with TRBJ2-7; TRBD2 is a possible D gene (6 bases). V shed 5 bases and J shed 4 bases, with 15 bases lying between them. Germline values: CDR1 SEHNR, CDR2 FQNEAQ (reference sequence). The CDR3 length is 14 residues. In nucleotides, the CDR3 is TGTGCCAGCAGCCCCCCGGGACTCGTATACGAGCAGTACTTC. Translating it yields CASSPPGLVYEQYF.

This clonotype has ten or more counts. The chain joins TRBV12-3 or TRBV12-4 to TRBJ2-1; D is possibly TRBD2 (5 bases). V was pared by 3 bases and J by 9 bases, with 9 bases between. The CDR3 spans 12 residues. This chain's CDR3 is CASSFRAGEQFF. The CDR3 DNA sequence: TGTGCCAGCAGTTTTCGGGCGGGTGAGCAGTTCTTC.

This clonotype was counted many times. The V gene is TRBV7-2, the J gene TRBJ2-7; D possibly corresponds to TRBD2 (5 bases). The V end lost 4 bases, the J end lost 4 bases, and 20 bases lay between the germline ends. Germline CDR1 and CDR2: SGHTA and FQGNSA. This CDR3 spans 16 amino acids. CDR3: CASSSGRTSSDYEQYF. CDR3 in DNA: TGTGCCAGCAGCTCCGGACGGACTTCTTCGGATTACGAGCAGTACTTC.

At least ten counts were recorded for this clonotype. The V and J genes are TRBV7-8 and TRBJ1-1, with D unresolved. CDR1 and CDR2 from the germline V gene are SGHVS and FQNEAQ. V was trimmed by 5 bases and J by 4 bases, leaving 17 bases between them. The length of the CDR3 is 15 residues. CDR3 nucleotides: TGTGCCAGCAGCCCCCGCCTTGGGTCGGGCACTGAAGCTTTCTTT. Encoded protein: CASSPRLGSGTEAFF.

This clonotype was seen a handful of times. V usage is TRBV29-1 and J usage is TRBJ2-3, with 12 bases that match TRBD2. V lost 6 bases and J lost 2; bases outside the gene matches: 3. Germline V lookup: CDR1 SQVTM, CDR2 ANQGSEA. This CDR3 comprises 14 residues. CDR3 loop: CSVLAGGSTDTQYF. The CDR3, as DNA: TGCAGCGTACTAGCGGGGGGCTCCACAGATACGCAGTATTTT.

This clonotype was seen repeatedly, ten times or more. The CDR3 loop reads CSLLLAGVYEQFF. CDR3 nucleotide sequence: TGCAGCTTGCTACTAGCGGGAGTGTATGAGCAGTTCTTC. This chain uses TRBV29-1 with TRBJ2-1; 11 nucleotides align to TRBD2. Germline values: CDR1 SQVTM, CDR2 ANQGSEA. The CDR3 runs to 13 residues. V lost 8 bases, J lost 8 bases, and 8 bases stayed unmatched.

This clonotype was counted many times. The chain couples TRBV6-2 or TRBV6-3 to TRBJ2-6, with a possible D match to TRBD1 (6 bases). Germline CDR1 MNHEY, CDR2 SVGEGT. The V end lost 2 bases, the J end lost 1 base, and 6 bases lay between the germline ends. The CDR3 consists of 15 residues. The CDR3 loop reads CASSYTGSGANVLTF. DNA for the CDR3: TGTGCCAGCAGTTACACAGGGTCTGGGGCCAACGTCCTGACTTTC.

This clonotype was observed many times. This CDR3 reads CASKAAGDSPLHF. The CDR3 nucleotides read TGTGCCAGCAAGGCCGCAGGTGATTCACCCCTCCACTTT. The V gene is TRBV7-2, the J gene TRBJ1-6; unclear D gene. This CDR3 region has 13 residues. Germline V gene data show CDR1 as SGHTA and CDR2 as FQGNSA. Trimming stripped 7 bases from V and 8 bases from J, with 12 bases between.

This clonotype was counted ten times or more. Here the CDR3 DNA reads TGTGCCAGCAGCTTAGGGACACCGAACACTGAAGCTTTCTTT. This encodes CASSLGTPNTEAFF. The chain carries TRBV7-2 and TRBJ1-1, with D perhaps TRBD1 (5 bases). V dropped 1 base and J dropped 1 base, with 7 bases sitting between them. The length of the CDR3 is 14 residues. Germline values: CDR1 SGHTA, CDR2 FQGNSA.

This clonotype was recorded a few times. The chain uses TRBV5-1 and TRBJ2-7; 9 bases fit TRBD1. The germline V gene has CDR1 SGHRS and CDR2 YFSETQ. This CDR3 spans 15 amino acids. V lost 3 bases, J lost 3 bases, and 7 bases stayed unmatched. CDR3 DNA: TGCGCCAGCAGCTCGGGACAGGGAATGGACTACGAGCAGTACTTC. Translation: CASSSGQGMDYEQYF.

Ten or more counts support this clonotype. This chain links TRBV5-1 with TRBJ2-6; D may be TRBD2 (6 bases). The V end lost 0 bases, the J end lost 0 bases, and 7 bases lay between the germline ends. The CDR3 runs to 16 residues. In germline, CDR1 is SGHRS, CDR2 YFSETQ. Here the CDR3 DNA reads TGCGCCAGCAGCTTGGTGGAGGGCTCTGGGGCCAACGTCCTGACTTTC. Amino acid sequence: CASSLVEGSGANVLTF. The variable domain in full, completed from reference TRBV5-1 and TRBJ2-6, reads KAGVTQTPRYLIKTRGQQVTLSCSPISGHRSVSWYQQTPGQGLQFLFEYFSETQRNKGNFPGRFSGRQFSNSRSEMNVSTLELGDSALYLCASSLVEGSGANVLTFGAGSRLTVL.

The chain employs TRBV20-1 and TRBJ2-5, with D possibly matching TRBD2 (6 bases). Germline V CDR1 and CDR2: DFQATT, SNEGSKA (reference sequence). The CDR3 runs to 14 residues. V was clipped by 3 bases and J by 0 bases, with 11 bases between them. DNA for the CDR3: TGCAGTGCTAGTAGCGGCGTGTACCAAGAGACCCAGTACTTC. Its protein product is CSASSGVYQETQYF.

This clonotype was observed at least ten times. This sequence joins TRBV14 and TRBJ2-7; 8 bases are shared with TRBD2. The CDR3 contains 18 residues. CDR1 SGHDN and CDR2 FVKESK come from the germline V gene. Trimming removed 0 bases from V and 2 bases from J; junction bases left unmatched: 12. The CDR3 sequence: CASSQDSGAGGKAYEQYF. The CDR3 region has the DNA TGTGCCAGCAGCCAAGATTCAGGGGCGGGAGGTAAAGCCTACGAGCAGTACTTC. Based on the CDR3 plus reference TRBV14 and TRBJ2-7, the full variable domain is EAGVTQFPSHSVIEKGQTVTLRCDPISGHDNLYWYRRVMGKEIKFLLHFVKESKQDESGMPNNRFLAERTGGTYSTLKVQPAELEDSGVYFCASSQDSGAGGKAYEQYFGPGTRLTVT.

There are many counts of this clonotype. The rearrangement uses TRBV19 and TRBJ2-3, with 8 bases matching TRBD2. J was trimmed by 1 base and V by 2 bases; bases with no gene match: 2. This CDR3 is 15 amino acids long. Germline V CDR1 and CDR2: LNHDA, SQIVND (reference sequence). CDR3 amino acids: CASSIRRGGTDTQYF. CDR3 DNA sequence: TGTGCCAGTAGTATAAGGCGGGGGGGCACAGATACGCAGTATTTT.

There are a few counts of this clonotype. V usage is TRBV20-1 and J usage is TRBJ2-3, with TRBD2 matching over 11 bases. Germline V gene lookup returns CDR1 DFQATT and CDR2 SNEGSKA (reference sequence). Trimming removed 0 bases from V and 6 bases from J; junction bases left unmatched: 2. The length of the CDR3 is 14 residues. CDR3 amino acids: CSARDRTSGDTQYF. In nucleotides, the CDR3 is TGCAGTGCTAGAGATCGGACTAGCGGGGATACGCAGTATTTT.

This clonotype has at least ten counts. The V gene is TRBV20-1, the J gene TRBJ1-2; tentative D call: TRBD1 (6 bases). The V gene's germline CDR1 is DFQATT and CDR2 SNEGSKA (reference sequence). The CDR3 has 13 amino acids. CDR3 protein: CRPEGGTNYGYTF. The CDR3 DNA is TGCAGACCGGAGGGGGGCACTAACTATGGCTACACCTTC.

The V and J genes are TRBV20-1 and TRBJ2-3; 8 nucleotides agree with TRBD2. Germline CDR1 is DFQATT and CDR2 is SNEGSKA (reference sequence). This CDR3 is built from 14 residues. With V trimmed by 6 bases and J by 6 bases, 11 bases remained unmatched. The CDR3 sequence: CSAPLAAAWDTQYF. CDR3 sequence (DNA): TGCAGTGCCCCACTAGCGGCAGCCTGGGATACGCAGTATTTT.